The T cell receptor (beta chain) described here comes from a study of T cell responses to AZD1222 COVID-19 vaccine. Whole-study context: Investigators merged groups given second doses at roughly 4 or roughly 12 weeks. Findings of the study overall: AZD1222 recipients seropositive at baseline numbered only five or six. The donors showed a predominance of white British ancestry and of females, with possible underestimation of clonal diversity. Every sample of the repertoires postdated the peak T cell response.

Details on this clone: Antigen specificity is unknown.

Assay: immunoSEQ multiplex PCR; the TCRdb copy retains only in-frame clones and omits some. The sample includes 90,000 to 120,000 clones, 89% seen only once; the top ten take approximately 19%. The receptor was isolated from an adult in good health. Sequencing used peripheral blood, obtained on day 0 of AZD1222 vaccination.

This CDR3 is CASSVDRNYGYTF. CDR3 DNA: TGTGCCAGCAGCGTCGACAGGAACTATGGCTACACCTTC. The chain employs TRBV11-2 and TRBJ1-2; maybe TRBD1 (6 bases). The CDR3 is 13 residues long. V lost 5 bases and J 2 bases, leaving 9 bases between the germline ends. Germline CDR1 is SGHAT and CDR2 is FQNNGV.